These 10 T cell receptor beta chains were sequenced from one sample in a study of immune heterogeneity within non-small cell lung tumors. Using 32 V and 13 J primers, multiplex PCR amplified TCR beta CDR3. Using its own MiXCR run on the multiplex PCR reads, TCRdb lists one record per CDR3 protein. The table lists approximately 4,300 distinct CDR3 sequences, 20% to 25% of them singletons. Template input was genomic DNA from bulk tumor (about 640 ng per sample). Doctors removed several biopsies from each primary tumor during surgery, keeping them far apart. These patients got curative surgery after being newly diagnosed with untreated non-small cell lung cancer. What was sequenced was lung tumor tissue. These TCRs come from a man in his 70s with non-small cell lung cancer.

V is TRBV5-6 and J is TRBJ2-2, with TRBD2 identical over 11 bases. V was pared by 4 bases and J by 5 bases, with 7 bases of the junction left unmatched. Germline V lookup: CDR1 SGHDT, CDR2 YYEEEE. CDR3 size: 16 residues. The CDR3 here is CASSRSGGAETGELFF. CDR3 nucleotides: TGTGCCAGCAGCCGTAGCGGGGGGGCAGAGACCGGGGAGCTGTTTTTT.

As regards this clonotype: A much bigger clone sits one base away, suggesting this may be a read error. The chain has TRBV2 and TRBJ1-5, with D hard to call. In germline, CDR1 is SNHLY, CDR2 FYNNEI. V gave up 4 bases and J gave up 9 bases, with 10 bases separating them. The CDR3 runs 12 residues. In DNA form, the CDR3 reads TGTGCCAGCAGTGGATGGGTAAGGCCCCAGCATTTT. It encodes CASSGWVRPQHF.

Remarks on this clonotype: A single base separates this from a much larger clone, so it may be a read error. The V and J genes are TRBV30 and TRBJ2-1; D not resolved. Germline V gives CDR1 GTSNPN, CDR2 SVGIG (reference sequence). The CDR3 totals 12 residues. The chain's CDR3 is CAHRDGYSEQFF. The CDR3 DNA follows: TGTGCCCACCGCGACGGATACAGTGAGCAGTTCTTC.

Note on this clonotype: This clone may be a read error of a much larger clone one base away. The V gene is TRBV10-3, the J gene TRBJ1-1, with D hard to call. Germline lookup yields CDR1 ENHRY and CDR2 SYGVKD. V was shortened by 4 bases and J by 3 bases, with 18 bases between the two germline ends. The CDR3 is 16 amino acids. Here the CDR3 reads CAISGPGPLGDTEAFF. In DNA, the CDR3 is TGTGCCATCAGTGGCCCGGGCCCACTTGGAGACACTGAAGCTTTCTTT.

In its sample, this clonotype is medium-sized. The chain joins TRBV5-6 to TRBJ1-1, with D perhaps matching TRBD1 (5 bases). Germline CDR1 and CDR2: SGHDT and YYEEEE. The CDR3 contains 14 residues. The V end was cut by 1 base, the J end by 7 bases, with 14 bases between. CDR3 region: CASSLRGGVDEAFF. The CDR3 nucleotides are TGTGCCAGCAGCTTGCGGGGGGGAGTCGATGAAGCTTTCTTT.

The chain employs TRBV7-6 and TRBJ2-2; no reliable D call. Germline lookup yields CDR1 SGHVS and CDR2 FNYEAQ. The CDR3 sequence is 12 residues long. V was shortened by 2 bases and J by 6 bases, with 4 bases between the two germline ends. The CDR3 spells CASSLMAGELFF. The DNA of the CDR3 is TGTGCCAGCAGCTTAATGGCCGGGGAGCTGTTTTTT.

The genes are TRBV9 and TRBJ1-5; 7 bases match TRBD1. The CDR3 extends over 14 amino acids. CDR1 SGDLS and CDR2 YYNGEE come from the germline V gene. V lost 0 bases, J lost 6 bases, and 3 bases stayed unmatched. DNA of the CDR3: TGTGCCAGCAGCGTAGGACAGGGTGGTCAGCCCCAGCATTTT. Translation gives CASSVGQGGQPQHF.

By share of the sample, this clonotype is medium-sized. The chain combines TRBV12-3 or TRBV12-4 with TRBJ1-5; 7 nucleotides agree with TRBD1. Trimming at V came to 7 bases and at J to 7 bases, leaving 10 bases not matched to a gene. This CDR3 comprises 14 residues. CDR3 sequence: CASTPSDRRQPQHF. The CDR3 coding sequence is TGTGCCAGCACCCCATCGGACAGGCGGCAGCCCCAGCATTTT.

Details on this clonotype: This could be a read error, since a much larger clone is one nucleotide away. V gene TRBV6-1 combines with J gene TRBJ2-6; D might be TRBD2 (6 bases). The CDR3 loop spans 14 amino acids. The germline CDR1 and CDR2 sequences are MNHNS and SASEGT. CDR3 sequence reads: CAISEWGEPRVLTF. In DNA, the CDR3 is TGTGCCATCAGTGAATGGGGGGAGCCCCGGGTCCTGACTTTC.

The sample holds one count of this clonotype. The CDR3 loop is CSARTGAAGETQYF. CDR3 DNA sequence: TGCAGTGCCCGGACCGGGGCAGCGGGAGAGACCCAGTACTTC. The rearrangement links TRBV20-1 to TRBJ2-5, with D tentatively TRBD2 (6 bases). V was cut by 6 bases and J by 4 bases, with 18 bases left in between. Germline CDR1 reads DFQATT; CDR2 reads SNEGSKA (reference sequence). The CDR3 loop spans 14 amino acids.